The entry that follows covers one T cell receptor (beta chain) sequence. As yet, its antigen is unknown. The CDR3 runs 15 residues. Per germline, CDR1 SGHVT and CDR2 SQSDAQ. J lost 2 bases, V lost 5 bases, and 8 bases had no gene match. This sample stems from a study of T-cell memory formation after mild COVID-19. Points from the study as a whole: Proof of SARS-CoV-2 specificity was absent for the second-wave clones that crested on day 37.

A 5'RACE reaction primed in the constant segment made cDNA libraries of TCR alpha and TCR beta, and these carried sample barcodes and UMIs. TCRdb re-called the 5' RACE reads with MiXCR, one entry per CDR3 protein. Of 400,000 to 450,000 distinct CDR3 sequences listed, approximately 18% are singletons. The chain couples TRBV7-4 to TRBJ2-7, with 8 bases identical to TRBD1. The receptor was isolated from a young man who had mild COVID-19 (a few samples of this study predate the infection). Cell type and time point are not known. The sequenced material came from PBMCs or a T cell subset sorted from them (not recorded which). CDR3 region: CASSPRTGIAYEQYV. CDR3 in DNA: TGTGCCAGCAGCCCGAGGACAGGGATCGCCTACGAGCAGTACGTC.